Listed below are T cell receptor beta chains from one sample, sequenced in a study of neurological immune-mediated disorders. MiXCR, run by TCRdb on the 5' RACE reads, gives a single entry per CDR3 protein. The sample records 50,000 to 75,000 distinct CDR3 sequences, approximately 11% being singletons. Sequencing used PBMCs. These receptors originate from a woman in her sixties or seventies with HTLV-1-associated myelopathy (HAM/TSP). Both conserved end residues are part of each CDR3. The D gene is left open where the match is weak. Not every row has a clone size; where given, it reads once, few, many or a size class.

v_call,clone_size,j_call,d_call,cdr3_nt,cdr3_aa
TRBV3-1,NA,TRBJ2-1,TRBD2,TGTGCCAGCAGCCACGGGACTAGTGTTGAGCAGTTCTTC,CASSHGTSVEQFF
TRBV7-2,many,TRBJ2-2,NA,TGTGCCAGCAGCCCTGAGGGCAGGAGGAACACCGGGGAGCTGTTTTTT,CASSPEGRRNTGELFF
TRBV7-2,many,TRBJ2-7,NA,TGTGCCAGCAGCTTAGAAAGGGGGGCCGAGCAGTACTTC,CASSLERGAEQYF
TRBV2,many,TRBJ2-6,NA,TGTGCCAGCAGTAGGACTGCCTACTCTGGGGCCAACGTCCTGACTTTC,CASSRTAYSGANVLTF
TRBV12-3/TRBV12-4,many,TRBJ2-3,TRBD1,TGTGCCAGCATCGACAGGGGGCGACAAGATACGCAGTATTTT,CASIDRGRQDTQYF
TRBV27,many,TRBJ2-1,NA,TGTGCCAGCGGTCAGGGGTCGGTCAATGAGCAGTTCTTC,CASGQGSVNEQFF
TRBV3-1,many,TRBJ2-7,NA,TGTGCCAGCAGCCAAGATCTCAGACTCCCCAACTACGAGCAGTACTTC,CASSQDLRLPNYEQYF
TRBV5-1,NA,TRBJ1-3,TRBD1,TGCGCCAGCAGGTCGGGACAGGGGCTTGGAAACACCATATATTTT,CASRSGQGLGNTIYF
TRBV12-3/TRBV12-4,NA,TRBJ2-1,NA,TGTGCCAGCAGTTCCCGGGTAGCAGGCAATGCGCAGTTCTTC,CASSSRVAGNAQFF
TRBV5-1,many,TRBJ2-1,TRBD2,TGCGCCAGCAGCTTGGAAGCGGGAGCGGGATACAATGAGCAGTTCTTC,CASSLEAGAGYNEQFF
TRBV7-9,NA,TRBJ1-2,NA,TGTGCCAGCAGCTTGGGGGACTATGGCTACACCTTC,CASSLGDYGYTF
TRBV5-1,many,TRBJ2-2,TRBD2,TGCGCCAGCAGCTGGGCCCCTCTAGCGGGAGGGCCCACTCGGAACACCGGGGAGCTGTTTTTT,CASSWAPLAGGPTRNTGELFF
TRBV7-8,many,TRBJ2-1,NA,TGTGCCAGCAGCTTAGCGGGGTCTGGACGCCTCCGAGACTTC,CASSLAGSGRLRDF
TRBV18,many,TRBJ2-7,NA,TGTGCCAGCTGGGATGGGACCTACGAGCAGTACTTC,CASWDGTYEQYF
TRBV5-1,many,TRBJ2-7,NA,TGCGCCAGCAGAGTCAGGGACGGTTCCTACGAGCAGTACTTC,CASRVRDGSYEQYF
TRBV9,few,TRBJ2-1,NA,TGTGCCAGCAGCGTATACTGGAGGTCCTACAATGAGCAGTTCTTC,CASSVYWRSYNEQFF
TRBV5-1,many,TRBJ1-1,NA,TGCGCCAGCATGGGGCGGGGTAACACTGAAGCTTTCTTT,CASMGRGNTEAFF
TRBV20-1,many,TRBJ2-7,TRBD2,TGCAGTGCTAGCCGAAGGGCGGGAGACTCCTACGAGCAGTACTTC,CSASRRAGDSYEQYF
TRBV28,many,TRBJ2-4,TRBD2,TGTGCCAGCAGTATGAAGTGGGCGGGAGGTGTGACGTACATTCAGTACTTC,CASSMKWAGGVTYIQYF
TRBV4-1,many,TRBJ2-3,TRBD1,TGCGCCAGCAGCCTCGGGACAGGGGCTGGCCCAGATACGCAGTATTTT,CASSLGTGAGPDTQYF
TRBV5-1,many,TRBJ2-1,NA,TGCGCCAGCAGCCTTACCGCCGGGACCGTGGTTGGGGAGCAGTTCTTC,CASSLTAGTVVGEQFF
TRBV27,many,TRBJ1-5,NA,TGTGCCAGCAGGGTGGAAGTGAGGAGCAATCAGCCCCAGCATTTT,CASRVEVRSNQPQHF
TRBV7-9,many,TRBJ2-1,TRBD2,TGTGCCAGCAGCTTAGATAAAACGGGACTAGCGGACTCCTACAATGAGCAGTTCTTC,CASSLDKTGLADSYNEQFF
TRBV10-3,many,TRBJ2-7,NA,TGTGCCATCAGTGGACAGAACTACGAGCAGTACTTC,CAISGQNYEQYF
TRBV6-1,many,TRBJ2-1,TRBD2,TGTGCCAGCAGTGAAGCGGGTAGCGGGAGGGCTCATGAGCAGTTCTTC,CASSEAGSGRAHEQFF
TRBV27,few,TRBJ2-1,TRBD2,TGTGCCAGCATCAGGGTAGCGGGAGGCCACAATGAGCAGTTCTTC,CASIRVAGGHNEQFF
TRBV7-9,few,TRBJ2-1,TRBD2,TGTGCCAGCAGCTTTAGCGGGAGGGTTAGCTCCTACAATGAGCAGTTCTTC,CASSFSGRVSSYNEQFF
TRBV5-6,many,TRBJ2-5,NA,TGTGCCAGCAGCTACCAAGAGACCCAGTACTTC,CASSYQETQYF
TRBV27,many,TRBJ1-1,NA,TGTGCCAGCACTCCGGCGGGAATCGCTGAAGCTTTCTTT,CASTPAGIAEAFF
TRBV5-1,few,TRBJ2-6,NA,TGCGCCAGCAGCGGGCCGTCTGGGGCCAACGTCCTGACTTTC,CASSGPSGANVLTF
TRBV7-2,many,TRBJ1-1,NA,TGTGCCAGCAGCTTAGCCACAGCAGGAGTTGAAGCTTTCTTT,CASSLATAGVEAFF
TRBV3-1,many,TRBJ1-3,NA,TGTGCCAGCAGCCATTGGAGTGGAAACACCATATATTTT,CASSHWSGNTIYF
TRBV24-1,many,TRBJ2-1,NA,TGTGCCACCAGTGATTATGGTAACTACAATGAGCAGTTCTTC,CATSDYGNYNEQFF
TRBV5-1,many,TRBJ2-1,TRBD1,TGCGCCAGCAGCTTGGTGGGACAGGGATTGGGTTACAATGAGCAGTTCTTC,CASSLVGQGLGYNEQFF
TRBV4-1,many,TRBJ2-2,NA,TGCGCCAGCAGCCCGGGGTCAACTCGGAACACCGGGGAGCTGTTTTTT,CASSPGSTRNTGELFF
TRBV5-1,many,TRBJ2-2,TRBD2,TGCGCCAGCAGCCGATCATATAGCGGGAGTCGCACCGGGGAGCTGTTTTTT,CASSRSYSGSRTGELFF
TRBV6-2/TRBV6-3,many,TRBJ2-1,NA,TGTGCCAGCACCTACGGGCGGGCCCCCTCCTACAATGAGCAGTTCTTC,CASTYGRAPSYNEQFF
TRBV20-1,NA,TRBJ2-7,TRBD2,TGCAGTGCCACCCTTGCGGGACTATCCTACGAGCAGTACTTC,CSATLAGLSYEQYF
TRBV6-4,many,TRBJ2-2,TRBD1,TGTGCCAGCAAGGGAGGCCGGGACAGGGACACCGGGGAGCTGTTTTTT,CASKGGRDRDTGELFF
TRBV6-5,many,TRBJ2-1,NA,TGTGCCAGCAGTTACGGGGGGGGCGGTCACAATGAGCAGTTCTTC,CASSYGGGGHNEQFF
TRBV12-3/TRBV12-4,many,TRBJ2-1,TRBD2,TGTGCCAGCAGTTCTAGCGGTATCTCCTACAATGAGCAGTTCTTC,CASSSSGISYNEQFF
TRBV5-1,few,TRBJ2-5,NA,TGCGCCAGCAGTAATCTCGCCACTGGCGAGACCCAGTACTTC,CASSNLATGETQYF